The 27 T cell receptor beta chains in this list originate from one sample, sequenced in a study of T cells after posttransplantation cyclophosphamide. Sampled 1 year posttransplant, controls received myeloablative marrow transplants, methotrexate and a calcineurin inhibitor. Repertoires were generated with immunoSEQ multiplex PCR, while TCRdb's copy carries only in-frame clones and drops some. The sample has over 8,500 clones, more than 80% seen once. The sequences come from PBMCs, collected around 440 days after allogeneic stem cell transplant with calcineurin inhibitor and methotrexate. All receptors derive from a male patient aged 45-59 years who received an allogeneic stem cell transplant from an unrelated donor, was CMV-positive, and had chronic GVHD only. Some of the T cells might come from the graft donor.

This clone was observed a few times. The chain recombines TRBV7-9 with TRBJ2-2; D may be TRBD1 (5 bases). This CDR3 spans 13 amino acids. Germline assignment: CDR1 SEHNR and CDR2 FQNEAQ (reference sequence). The germline V and J ends were trimmed by 6 bases and 5 bases, with 10 bases remaining between them. CDR3 in DNA: TGTGCCAGCAGGGCGACAGCAACCGGGGAGCTGTTTTTT. Amino acids: CASRATATGELFF. The full variable domain, its missing parts supplied by reference TRBV7-9 and TRBJ2-2, is DTGVSQNPRHKITKRGQNVTFRCDPISEHNRLYWYRQTLGQGPEFLTYFQNEAQLEKSRLLSDRFSAERPKGSFSTLEIQRTEQGDSAMYLCASRATATGELFFGEGSRLTVL.

J is TRBJ2-5 and V is TRBV13, with 7 bases lining up with TRBD1. Judging by the DNA end, TRBJ2-7 fits better; the J call may be wrong. The CDR3 is made up of 14 amino acids. Germline CDR1 reads PRHDT; CDR2 reads FYEKMQ (reference sequence). For the CDR3, the DNA is TGTGCCAGCAGCCCCCGACAGGGTTTCTACGAGCAGTACTTC. Protein sequence: CASSPRQGFYEQYF.

The gene calls are TRBV9 and TRBJ2-3; D is perhaps TRBD2 (7 bases). From germline, CDR1 is SGDLS and CDR2 YYNGEE. The CDR3 runs to 15 residues. Trimming shortened V by 0 bases and J by 1 base, and 9 bases separated the two germline ends. The CDR3 DNA sequence: TGTGCCAGCAGCGTAGAAGGGGGGGGCACAGATACGCAGTATTTT. It translates to CASSVEGGGTDTQYF.

This chain uses TRBV5-1 with TRBJ2-2, with 9 bases identical to TRBD2. The CDR3 is 16 amino acids. V shed 0 bases, J shed 5 bases, and the junction held 5 bases outside the gene matches. CDR1 and CDR2 from the germline V gene are SGHRS and YFSETQ. The CDR3 region has the DNA TGCGCCAGCAGCTTGGGTCCCCTAGCGGGGACCGGGGAGCTGTTTTTT. Translation gives CASSLGPLAGTGELFF.

In this sample, this clone is large. V and J are TRBV16 and TRBJ1-2; TRBD1 is a possible D gene (6 bases). Germline V lookup: CDR1 KGHSY, CDR2 FQNENV. The CDR3 has 15 amino acids. V was shortened by 3 bases and J by 0 bases, with 11 bases between the two germline ends. CDR3: CASSHRTESNYGYTF. CDR3 nucleotide sequence: TGTGCCAGCAGCCATCGGACAGAGTCTAACTATGGCTACACCTTC.

The chain employs TRBV6-1 and TRBJ2-7; 7 bases fit TRBD1. The germline V gene encodes CDR1 MNHNS and CDR2 SASEGT. Losses at the gene ends were 8 bases for V and 0 bases for J; bases not matched to a gene: 10. CDR3 size: 15 residues. CDR3 protein: CASEEWGQSSYEQYF. The DNA for the CDR3 is TGTGCCAGCGAGGAATGGGGACAGAGCTCCTACGAGCAGTACTTC.

This sequence joins TRBV6-6 and TRBJ2-7; weak D call: TRBD1 (6 bases). Germline CDR1 MNHNY, CDR2 SVGAGI (reference sequence). The CDR3 runs 12 residues. Deletions cut 7 bases from V and 6 bases from J, with 13 bases between. The CDR3 DNA follows: TGTGCCAGCACAGAGGACAGACGCGAGCAGTACTTC. Protein: CASTEDRREQYF.

This clone is a singleton in its sample. The junction departs from the called germline gene at one end, perhaps through a read error. V usage is TRBV7-9 and J usage is TRBJ2-2, with D possibly being TRBD2 (5 bases). Germline values: CDR1 SEHNR, CDR2 FQNEAQ (reference sequence). The CDR3 runs 16 residues. This CDR3 reads CASSLVTAPNTGELLF. The CDR3 bases are TGTGCCAGCAGCTTAGTTACAGCCCCGAACACCGGGGAGCTGCTTTTT.

The rearrangement joins TRBV5-6 to TRBJ1-2; TRBD1 might be the D (6 bases). Trimming took off 6 bases at V and 8 bases at J, with 23 bases between the two ends. The CDR3 covers 15 residues. Germline V gene data show CDR1 as SGHDT and CDR2 as YYEEEE. The chain's CDR3 is CASTIGGQGQWGYTF. The CDR3 DNA reads as TGTGCCAGCACTATTGGGGGTCAGGGGCAGTGGGGCTACACCTTC.

The J gene is TRBJ1-4, the V gene TRBV15; a possible D gene is TRBD1 (5 bases). Germline V lookup: CDR1 LNHNV, CDR2 YYDKDF (reference sequence). The CDR3 covers 15 residues. The V and J ends lost 1 base and 1 base respectively, with 7 bases between them. The CDR3 region is CATSRVGGTNEKLFF. For the CDR3, the DNA is TGTGCCACCAGCAGAGTCGGGGGAACTAATGAAAAACTGTTTTTT.

The rearrangement uses TRBV6-6 and TRBJ1-5; 8 bases agree with TRBD1. The CDR3 is 15 amino acids. Trimming removed 4 bases from V and 2 bases from J; junction bases left unmatched: 4. The germline gives CDR1 MNHNY, CDR2 SVGAGI (reference sequence). The CDR3 nucleotides are TGTGCCAGCAGTTGGCAGGGGGCGGGCAATCAGCCCCAGCATTTT. This sequence encodes CASSWQGAGNQPQHF.

The V gene is TRBV14, the J gene TRBJ1-5, with D hard to call. Germline CDR1 is SGHDN and CDR2 is FVKESK. This CDR3 region has 13 residues. V lost 5 bases and J lost 7, with 12 bases in between. CDR3 sequence: CASSGGGGQPQHF. The CDR3 DNA sequence: TGTGCCAGCAGCGGAGGCGGTGGCCAGCCCCAGCATTTT.

The chain couples TRBV7-9 to TRBJ2-7; D perhaps matches TRBD2 (5 bases). CDR3 length: 18 residues. V was clipped by 1 base and J by 0 bases, with 19 bases between them. CDR1 is SEHNR, CDR2 FQNEAQ, per germline (reference sequence). CDR3 nucleotides: TGTGCCAGCAGCTTAGGTCGGGGTCTGGCCCGGAGCTCCTACGAGCAGTACTTC. This encodes CASSLGRGLARSSYEQYF. The variable domain in full, with the rest retrieved from reference TRBV7-9 and TRBJ2-7, is DTGVSQNPRHKITKRGQNVTFRCDPISEHNRLYWYRQTLGQGPEFLTYFQNEAQLEKSRLLSDRFSAERPKGSFSTLEIQRTEQGDSAMYLCASSLGRGLARSSYEQYFGPGTRLTVT.

In its sample, this clone was seen a few times. This rearrangement joins TRBV18 to TRBJ1-3; D not certain. The V end lost 0 bases, the J end lost 0 bases, and 9 bases lay between the germline ends. The CDR3 is 16 amino acids. Per germline, CDR1 KGHSH and CDR2 LQKENI. The CDR3 region is CASSPPSPSSGNTIYF. The CDR3 nucleotides read TGTGCCAGCTCACCACCGTCCCCGAGCTCTGGAAACACCATATATTTT.

The CDR3, as DNA: TGTGCCAGCAGTCGCTCCTATAATTCACCCCTCCACTTT. This gives the protein CASSRSYNSPLHF. The chain carries TRBV6-6 and TRBJ1-6; D gene uncertain. Trimming left V 5 bases short and J 0 bases short, with 2 bases between. The CDR3 runs 13 residues. Per germline, CDR1 MNHNY and CDR2 SVGAGI (reference sequence).

This chain uses TRBV7-8 with TRBJ2-5; the D is unclear. The J call may be wrong; the DNA end is better matched by TRBJ2-7. The CDR3 has 14 amino acids. Germline-derived CDR1 and CDR2 are SGHVS and FQNEAQ. The CDR3 here is CASSLARLSYEQYF. The CDR3 DNA follows: TGTGCCAGCAGCTTAGCGAGACTCAGCTACGAGCAGTACTTC.

The rearrangement links TRBV5-6 to TRBJ2-1; D not resolved. Germline CDR1 is SGHDT and CDR2 is YYEEEE. The CDR3 runs to 12 residues. Trimming left V 3 bases short and J 12 bases short, with 13 bases between. The CDR3 reads CASSYAWAGQFF. The CDR3 DNA reads TGTGCCAGCAGCTATGCCTGGGCAGGGCAGTTCTTC.

This clone was seen more than once but under ten times. The chain uses TRBV4-3 and TRBJ1-4; no definite D call. Trimming shortened V by 1 base and J by 8 bases, and 8 bases separated the two germline ends. The CDR3 is 13 residues long. Per germline, CDR1 LGHNA and CDR2 YSLEER. The CDR3 loop is CASSQGWSEKLFF. CDR3 nucleotides: TGCGCCAGCAGCCAAGGATGGAGCGAAAAACTGTTTTTT.

Only a few counts were recorded for this clone. The rearrangement uses TRBV9 and TRBJ2-2; possibly TRBD2 for D (6 bases). CDR1 SGDLS and CDR2 YYNGEE come from the germline V gene. The V and J ends lost 4 bases and 6 bases respectively, with 10 bases between them. The CDR3 length is 13 residues. The CDR3 protein is CASSRGGAGELFF. CDR3 nucleotides: TGTGCCAGCAGCCGAGGAGGGGCCGGGGAGCTGTTTTTT. Based on the CDR3 plus reference TRBV9 and TRBJ2-2, the full variable domain is DSGVTQTPKHLITATGQRVTLRCSPRSGDLSVYWYQQSLDQGLQFLIQYYNGEERAKGNILERFSAQQFPDLHSELNLSSLELGDSALYFCASSRGGAGELFFGEGSRLTVL.

Of note for this clone: A junction end diverges from the germline sequence, so it may reflect a read error. Here the CDR3 DNA reads TGTGCCAGCAGCGAAGCCGGGACACTTTCCTACGAGCAGTACTTC. Protein sequence: CASSEAGTLSYEQYF. The gene calls are TRBV6-1 and TRBJ2-7, with D maybe TRBD1 (6 bases). CDR3 size: 15 residues. Germline-derived CDR1 and CDR2 are MNHNS and SASEGT.

This clone appeared a single time. The rearrangement uses TRBV6-1 and TRBJ1-3; no clear D. CDR1 and CDR2 from the germline V gene are MNHNS and SASEGT. Trimming took 10 bases from V and 5 from J, leaving 21 bases between them. CDR3 size: 15 residues. This CDR3 reads CAILGVGRGRNTIYF. The CDR3 coding sequence is TGTGCCATCCTAGGTGTGGGCCGGGGAAGAAACACCATATATTTT.

This clone was detected only once. The V call is TRBV5-4, the J call TRBJ2-7, with TRBD2 identical over 8 bases. The germline gives CDR1 SGHNT, CDR2 YYREEE (reference sequence). The CDR3 length is 14 residues. Unmatched junction bases numbered 7, after V lost 5 bases and J lost 3 bases. CDR3 sequence: CASSTGGGNYEQYF. CDR3 DNA sequence: TGTGCCAGCAGTACGGGGGGGGGTAACTACGAGCAGTACTTC.

This rearrangement joins TRBV5-4 to TRBJ2-3; D is perhaps TRBD2 (6 bases). V was pared by 3 bases and J by 0 bases, with 14 bases between. CDR1 is SGHNT and CDR2 is YYREEE in the germline V gene (reference sequence). This CDR3 has 16 residues. The chain's CDR3 is CASSSGLSTSTDTQYF. The CDR3 DNA reads TGTGCCAGCAGCTCGGGACTCTCGACTAGCACAGATACGCAGTATTTT.

The V gene is TRBV5-8, the J gene TRBJ2-3; 10 bases are a match to TRBD2. The V gene end was trimmed by 4 bases and the J gene end by 1 base; junction bases not matched to a gene: 9. From germline, CDR1 is SGHTS and CDR2 YDEGEE. The CDR3 is made up of 17 amino acids. DNA for the CDR3: TGTGCCAGCAGCCATGGACTAGCGGTCGGCCGCACAGATACGCAGTATTTT. Residues: CASSHGLAVGRTDTQYF. Drawing the rest from reference TRBV5-8 and TRBJ2-3, the complete variable domain is EAGVTQSPTHLIKTRGQQATLRCSPISGHTSVYWYQQALGLGLQFLLWYDEGEERNRGNFPPRFSGRQFPNYSSELNVNALELEDSALYLCASSHGLAVGRTDTQYFGPGTRLTVL.

This clone has only one observation. V usage is TRBV19 and J usage is TRBJ2-1; 7 bases match TRBD1. The CDR3 contains 15 residues. The germline V gene has CDR1 LNHDA and CDR2 SQIVND (reference sequence). V was pared by 4 bases and J by 7 bases, with 10 bases of the junction left unmatched. CDR3 bases: TGTGCCAGTAGTACGACCCCTGAGGGGGCGAATGAGCAGTTCTTC. It yields the protein CASSTTPEGANEQFF.

The rearrangement joins TRBV5-1 to TRBJ2-4, with D possibly TRBD1 on 6 matching bases. Per the germline V gene, CDR1 is SGHRS and CDR2 is YFSETQ. CDR3 length: 18 residues. V shed 4 bases and J shed 3 bases, with 23 bases lying between them. The CDR3 spells CASSTRTEGFVYKNIQYF. The CDR3 bases are TGCGCCAGCAGCACCCGGACAGAGGGCTTCGTGTACAAAAACATTCAGTACTTC.

This clone was seen a single time. V usage is TRBV7-2 and J usage is TRBJ2-1, with 8 bases matching TRBD1. With 5 bases clipped from V and 6 bases from J, the junction kept 15 bases outside the gene matches. The CDR3 totals 17 residues. From germline, CDR1 is SGHTA and CDR2 FQGNSA. The chain's CDR3 is CASSLKETGALINEQFF. CDR3 bases: TGTGCCAGCAGCCTAAAAGAGACAGGGGCCTTAATCAATGAGCAGTTCTTC.